This TCR beta chain was documented in a study of T cell responses to AZD1222 COVID-19 vaccine. The wider study: Whether given at about 4 or about 12 weeks, second doses were pooled. Study observations and caveats: Most donors were white British and more were female, and clonal diversity was possibly underestimated.

Looked up from germline, CDR1 is MNHEY and CDR2 is SVGAGI. Trimming cost V 5 bases and J 2 bases, with 13 bases left between them. The CDR3 spans 15 residues. In this sample, this clone turned up once. Its matching antigen is unknown. Produced via immunoSEQ multiplex PCR; TCRdb's table is partial and in-frame only. The top ten clones hold about 2.5% of a sample with approximately 67,000 clones, approximately 90% of them seen once. The starting material was peripheral blood, obtained on day 0 of AZD1222 vaccination. V and J are TRBV6-5 and TRBJ1-5; TRBD1 is a possible D gene (5 bases). This sequence originates from an adult in good health. This CDR3 is CASSRDAVRNQPQHF. Here the CDR3 DNA reads TGTGCCAGCAGTCGGGACGCCGTGCGCAATCAGCCCCAGCATTTT.